One and the same sample provided the 18 T cell receptor beta chains below, sequenced in a study of blood T cell repertoires in COVID-19. Method: immunoSEQ multiplex PCR; TCRdb's copy keeps in-frame clones and lacks some. The repertoire holds around 270,000 clones, with roughly 80% as singletons. The specimen sequenced was peripheral blood. Receptors were obtained from an older person with COVID-19, enrolled during active disease.

This clone came up once. This rearrangement joins TRBV4-1 to TRBJ2-3; D is possibly TRBD2 (6 bases). V dropped 4 bases and J dropped 4 bases, with 15 bases sitting between them. The CDR3 consists of 15 residues. Looked up from germline, CDR1 is MGHRA and CDR2 is YSYEKL. The CDR3 protein is CASSPTSPRADTQYF. The CDR3 DNA follows: TGCGCCAGCAGCCCGACTAGTCCCCGGGCAGATACGCAGTATTTT.

The rearrangement uses TRBV14 and TRBJ1-6; D gene uncertain. CDR3 length equals 13 residues. Trimming left V 8 bases short and J 7 bases short, with 12 bases between. In germline, CDR1 is SGHDN, CDR2 FVKESK. Here the CDR3 DNA reads TGTGCCAGCGGCTTTACCACAAATTCACCCCTCCACTTT. It specifies CASGFTTNSPLHF.

The J gene is TRBJ2-3, the V gene TRBV2, with 10 bases lining up with TRBD2. The V segment lost 10 bases and the J segment 11 bases; nucleotides outside the gene matches: 18. This CDR3 contains 15 residues. The V gene's germline CDR1 is SNHLY and CDR2 FYNNEI. CDR3 protein: CAIKLAGATLSKQYF. The CDR3 coding sequence is TGTGCCATAAAGCTAGCGGGGGCCACTCTCTCGAAGCAGTATTTT.

This clone was recorded only once. J is TRBJ2-3 and V is TRBV7-9, with 14 bases fitting TRBD2. The germline gives CDR1 SEHNR, CDR2 FQNEAQ (reference sequence). The CDR3 loop spans 16 amino acids. The ends lost 4 bases at V and 5 bases at J; junction bases unmatched: 5. The CDR3 sequence is CASSSTSGGAIDTQYF. The CDR3 DNA follows: TGTGCCAGCAGCTCGACTAGCGGGGGGGCCATAGATACGCAGTATTTT.

This rearrangement joins TRBV11-2 to TRBJ2-2; tentatively, D is TRBD1 (5 bases). V was clipped by 4 bases and J by 8 bases, with 11 bases between them. The CDR3 covers 13 residues. Germline CDR1 reads SGHAT; CDR2 reads FQNNGV. The CDR3 is CASSSPGWGELFF. The CDR3 DNA reads as TGTGCCAGCAGCTCTCCAGGGTGGGGGGAGCTGTTTTTT.

The chain is built from TRBV19 and TRBJ1-1, with D possibly being TRBD1 (5 bases). Germline V gives CDR1 LNHDA, CDR2 SQIVND (reference sequence). V was trimmed by 1 base and J by 4 bases, leaving 13 bases between them. This CDR3 contains 15 residues. CDR3: CASSIVKGLITEAFF. The CDR3 DNA reads as TGTGCCAGTAGTATAGTTAAGGGGCTAATCACTGAAGCTTTCTTT.

This clone was observed a handful of times. V usage is TRBV19 and J usage is TRBJ1-2; the D gene is possibly TRBD1 (5 bases). Trimming removed 6 bases at V and 4 bases at J, with 15 bases between. Germline CDR1 reads LNHDA; CDR2 reads SQIVND (reference sequence). The CDR3 runs 14 residues. CDR3 loop: CASSHKGSPYGYTF. CDR3 coding DNA: TGTGCCAGTAGCCATAAGGGGTCCCCCTATGGCTACACCTTC.

In nucleotides, the CDR3 is TGTGCCAGCTCACCCAGTACCGGGGACAGAGGACAGCCCCAGCATTTT. It specifies CASSPSTGDRGQPQHF. The chain joins TRBV7-9 to TRBJ1-5, with 7 bases lining up with TRBD1. The CDR3 runs to 16 residues. Germline V gene lookup returns CDR1 SEHNR and CDR2 FQNEAQ (reference sequence). The V and J ends lost 8 bases and 7 bases, in that order; junction bases with no gene match: 17.

The V call is TRBV7-2, the J call TRBJ2-5, with TRBD2 matching over 7 bases. Germline-derived CDR1 and CDR2 are SGHTA and FQGNSA. Losses at the gene ends were 7 bases for V and 5 bases for J; bases not matched to a gene: 7. CDR3 size: 13 residues. CDR3 bases: TGTGCCAGCAACCGACTAGCCCAGGAGACCCAGTACTTC. This encodes CASNRLAQETQYF.

This chain links TRBV5-4 with TRBJ2-1, with 10 positions matching TRBD2. Germline CDR1 reads SGHNT; CDR2 reads YYREEE (reference sequence). This CDR3 has 15 residues. Losses at the gene ends were 3 bases for V and 3 bases for J; bases not matched to a gene: 3. The CDR3 protein is CASSYPSGSYNEQFF. In DNA form, the CDR3 reads TGTGCCAGCAGCTACCCTAGCGGGAGCTACAATGAGCAGTTCTTC.

This clone has a handful of counts. V usage is TRBV5-4 and J usage is TRBJ1-6; TRBD1 might be the D (5 bases). The V and J ends lost 0 bases and 5 bases respectively, with 6 bases between them. The germline V gene has CDR1 SGHNT and CDR2 YYREEE (reference sequence). This CDR3 is built from 14 residues. In DNA, the CDR3 is TGTGCCAGCAGCTTGGCAGGGAATAATTCACCCCTCCACTTT. This gives the protein CASSLAGNNSPLHF.

The chain couples TRBV6-6 to TRBJ1-1; TRBD1 aligns across 10 bases. The V gene's germline CDR1 is MNHNY and CDR2 SVGAGI (reference sequence). The CDR3 has 13 residues. V lost 2 bases to trimming and J lost 12 bases; unmatched junction nucleotides: 6. CDR3 coding DNA: TGTGCCAGCAGTTACGGGACAGGGGCTTTATCTTTCTTT. Amino acid sequence: CASSYGTGALSFF.

The chain carries TRBV19 and TRBJ1-4; D is perhaps TRBD1 (5 bases). This CDR3 is 14 amino acids long. From germline, CDR1 is LNHDA and CDR2 SQIVND (reference sequence). V was trimmed by 4 bases and J by 10 bases, leaving 16 bases between them. As DNA, the CDR3 is TGTGCCAGTAGTACGGACATCTATAAAGGAAAACTGTTTTTT. It specifies CASSTDIYKGKLFF.

CDR3 amino acids: CASSRGQARDGYTF. Written as DNA, the CDR3 is TGCGCCAGCAGCCGCGGGCAGGCAAGGGATGGCTACACCTTC. V usage is TRBV5-1 and J usage is TRBJ1-2, with D hard to call. V was cut by 4 bases and J by 6 bases, with 16 bases left in between. Looked up from germline, CDR1 is SGHRS and CDR2 is YFSETQ. This CDR3 has 14 residues.

This clone was recorded a few times. This chain joins TRBV2 and TRBJ2-5; 12 bases match TRBD2. After removal of 10 bases from V and 4 bases from J, the junction contained 10 bases not matched to a gene. The CDR3 is 15 amino acids. Germline values: CDR1 SNHLY, CDR2 FYNNEI. CDR3 coding DNA: TGTGCCACCATACCCCTACTAGCGGGAGGAGAGACCCAGTACTTC. Amino acid sequence: CATIPLLAGGETQYF.

The chain uses TRBV6-1 and TRBJ2-1; D gene uncertain. There are 13 residues in the CDR3. V lost 0 bases to trimming and J lost 4 bases, with 4 bases between them. The germline V gene encodes CDR1 MNHNS and CDR2 SASEGT. Here the CDR3 reads CASSEASYNEQFF. The CDR3 DNA reads as TGTGCCAGCAGTGAAGCCTCGTACAATGAGCAGTTCTTC.

The chain carries TRBV6-6 and TRBJ2-3; possible D gene TRBD2, 7 bases. The CDR3 runs to 16 residues. V gave up 0 bases and J gave up 5 bases, with 15 bases separating them. Germline CDR1 and CDR2: MNHNY and SVGAGI (reference sequence). DNA of the CDR3: TGTGCCAGCAGTTACTCGATGGGGGGGGCCGAAGATACGCAGTATTTT. Protein: CASSYSMGGAEDTQYF.

This clone was seen only a few times. The chain links TRBV2 to TRBJ2-7, with a possible D match to TRBD1 (5 bases). Trimming removed 3 bases at V and 7 bases at J, with 13 bases between. This CDR3 region has 13 residues. Germline CDR1 reads SNHLY; CDR2 reads FYNNEI. CDR3 in DNA: TGTGCCAGCAGTGAGCAGGGTATGGGGGAGCAGTACTTC. Protein: CASSEQGMGEQYF.